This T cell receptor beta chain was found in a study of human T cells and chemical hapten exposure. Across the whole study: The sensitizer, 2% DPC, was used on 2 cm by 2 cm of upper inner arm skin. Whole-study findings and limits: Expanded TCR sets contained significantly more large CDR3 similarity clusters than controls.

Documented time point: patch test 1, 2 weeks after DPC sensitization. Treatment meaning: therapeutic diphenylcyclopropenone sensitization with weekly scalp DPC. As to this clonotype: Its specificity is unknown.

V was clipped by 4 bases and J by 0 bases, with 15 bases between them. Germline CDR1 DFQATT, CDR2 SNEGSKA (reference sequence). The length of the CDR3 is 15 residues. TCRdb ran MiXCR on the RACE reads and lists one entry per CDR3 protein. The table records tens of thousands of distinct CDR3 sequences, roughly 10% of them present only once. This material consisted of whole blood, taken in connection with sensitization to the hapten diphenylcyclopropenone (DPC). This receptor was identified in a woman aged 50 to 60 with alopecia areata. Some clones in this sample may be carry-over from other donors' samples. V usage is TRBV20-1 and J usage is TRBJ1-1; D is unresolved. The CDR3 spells CSATLSGPMNTEAFF. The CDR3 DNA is TGCAGTGCTACCTTAAGCGGGCCGATGAACACTGAAGCTTTCTTT.